This TCR beta chain emerged from a study of T cell repertoires in cytomegalovirus infection. General study points: Cumulated frequencies of public TCR beta families served to identify carriers of CMV plus the relevant HLA. HLA-C-restricted TCR beta clonotypes specific for CMV led the ex vivo response.

There are a few counts of this clonotype. The antigen remains unidentified. TCRdb used MiXCR to reprocess the reads, holding one entry per CDR3 protein. Of about 830,000 distinct CDR3 sequences detected, approximately 32% appear once; the ten largest clones hold roughly an eighth. CDR3 length equals 12 residues. The germline V and J ends were trimmed by 1 base and 10 bases, with 9 bases remaining between them. Germline values: CDR1 SGHNT, CDR2 YYREEE (reference sequence). Specimen: cultured CD8+ T cells from PBMCs, collected from culture after CMV antigen stimulation. The rearrangement joins TRBV5-4 to TRBJ2-1, with D maybe TRBD1 (6 bases). The TCR sequence derives from a human donor in good health (CMV status not recorded). Some clones in this sample may be carry-over from other donors' samples. The chain's CDR3 is CASSLQGWEQFF. The CDR3 bases are TGTGCCAGCAGCTTGCAGGGGTGGGAGCAGTTCTTC.